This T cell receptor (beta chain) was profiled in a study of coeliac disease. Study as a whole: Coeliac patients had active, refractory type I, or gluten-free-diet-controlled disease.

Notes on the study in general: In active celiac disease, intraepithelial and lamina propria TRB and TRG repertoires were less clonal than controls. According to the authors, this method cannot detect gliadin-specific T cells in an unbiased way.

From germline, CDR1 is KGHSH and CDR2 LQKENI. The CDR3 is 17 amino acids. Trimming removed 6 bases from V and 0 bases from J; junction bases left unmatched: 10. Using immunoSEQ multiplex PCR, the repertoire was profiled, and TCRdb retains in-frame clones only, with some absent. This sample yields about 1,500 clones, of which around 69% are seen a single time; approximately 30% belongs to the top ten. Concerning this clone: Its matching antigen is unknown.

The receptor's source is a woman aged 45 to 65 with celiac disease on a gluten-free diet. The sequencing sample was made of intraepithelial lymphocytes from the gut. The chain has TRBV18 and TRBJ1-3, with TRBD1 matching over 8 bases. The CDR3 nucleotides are TGTGCCAGCTCCCTCACGGACAGGGACTACTCTGGAAACACCATATATTTT. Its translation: CASSLTDRDYSGNTIYF.